The present T cell receptor (beta chain) was sequenced within a study of T-cell memory formation after mild COVID-19. Study observations and caveats: Clones shrinking between day 15 and 85 showed a balanced CD4/CD8 split, and those that grew later tilted toward CD4+.

This clonotype was picked up a small number of times. Its specificity is unknown. From 5'RACE with constant-segment primers came TCR alpha and TCR beta cDNA libraries that carried sample barcodes and UMIs. TCRdb processed the 5' RACE reads anew with MiXCR; each CDR3 protein has one entry. This sample has roughly 600,000 distinct CDR3 sequences; about 20% occur once, and the top ten carry around 12%. V shed 3 bases and J shed 7 bases, with 9 bases lying between them. The CDR3 loop spans 13 amino acids. The sequenced sample was PBMCs or a T cell subset sorted from them (not recorded which). The TCR comes from an adult woman who had mild COVID-19 (a few samples of this study predate the infection). Cell type and time point are not known. This chain uses TRBV12-3 or TRBV12-4 with TRBJ2-2; D is uncertain. The CDR3 spells CASSFRQIGELFF. The CDR3, as DNA: TGTGCCAGCAGTTTTAGGCAGATCGGGGAGCTGTTTTTT.